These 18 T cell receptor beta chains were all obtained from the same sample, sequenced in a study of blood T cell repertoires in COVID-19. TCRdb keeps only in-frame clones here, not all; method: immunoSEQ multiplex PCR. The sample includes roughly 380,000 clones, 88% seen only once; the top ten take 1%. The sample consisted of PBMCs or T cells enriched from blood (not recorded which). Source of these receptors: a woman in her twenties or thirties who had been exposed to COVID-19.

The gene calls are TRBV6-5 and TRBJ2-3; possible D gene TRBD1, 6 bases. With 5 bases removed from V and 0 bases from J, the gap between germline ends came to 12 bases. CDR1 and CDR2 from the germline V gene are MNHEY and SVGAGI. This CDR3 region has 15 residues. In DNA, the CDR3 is TGTGCCAGCAGTCGAGTAGGACAGAGCACAGATACGCAGTATTTT. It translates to CASSRVGQSTDTQYF.

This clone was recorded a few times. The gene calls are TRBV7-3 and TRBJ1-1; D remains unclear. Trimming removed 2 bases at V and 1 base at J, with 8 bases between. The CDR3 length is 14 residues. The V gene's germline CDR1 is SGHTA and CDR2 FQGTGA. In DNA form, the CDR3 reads TGTGCCAGCAGCTTATATCCAGGGAACACTGAAGCTTTCTTT. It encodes CASSLYPGNTEAFF.

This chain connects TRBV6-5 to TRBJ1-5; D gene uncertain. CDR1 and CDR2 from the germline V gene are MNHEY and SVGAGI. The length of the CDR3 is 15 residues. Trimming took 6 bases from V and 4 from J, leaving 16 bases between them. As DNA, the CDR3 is TGTGCCAGCAGCCTGACCTCTGCGGCTAATCAGCCCCAGCATTTT. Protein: CASSLTSAANQPQHF.

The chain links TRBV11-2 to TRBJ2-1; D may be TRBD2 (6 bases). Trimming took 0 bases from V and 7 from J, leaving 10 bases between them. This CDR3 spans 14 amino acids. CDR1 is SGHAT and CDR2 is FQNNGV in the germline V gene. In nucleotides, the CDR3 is TGTGCCAGCAGCTTAGAGGGGACTCGGAATGAGCAGTTCTTC. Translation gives CASSLEGTRNEQFF.

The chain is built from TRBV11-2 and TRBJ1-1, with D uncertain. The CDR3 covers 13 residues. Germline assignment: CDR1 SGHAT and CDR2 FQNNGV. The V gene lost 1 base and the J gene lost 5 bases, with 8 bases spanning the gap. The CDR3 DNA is TGTGCCAGCAGCTTAGTAACAGAAACTGAAGCTTTCTTT. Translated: CASSLVTETEAFF.

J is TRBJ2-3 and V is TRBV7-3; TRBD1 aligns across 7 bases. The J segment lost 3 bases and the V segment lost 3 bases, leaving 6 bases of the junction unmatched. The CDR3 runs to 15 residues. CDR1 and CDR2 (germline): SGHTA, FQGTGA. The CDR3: CASSFLQGPTDTQYF. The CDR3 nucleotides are TGTGCCAGCAGCTTCTTACAGGGGCCGACAGATACGCAGTATTTT.

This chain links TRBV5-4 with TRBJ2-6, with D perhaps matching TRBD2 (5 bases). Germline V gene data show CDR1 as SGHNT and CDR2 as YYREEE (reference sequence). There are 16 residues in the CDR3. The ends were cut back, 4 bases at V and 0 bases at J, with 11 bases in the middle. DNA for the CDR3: TGTGCCAGCAGCGGAGGACCTCACTCTGGGGCCAACGTCCTGACTTTC. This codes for CASSGGPHSGANVLTF.

The CDR3 coding sequence is TGTGCCAGCAGCTTAGCGGCTCTCAATGAGCAGTTCTTC. It encodes CASSLAALNEQFF. J is TRBJ2-1 and V is TRBV7-3; no definite D call. The germline gives CDR1 SGHTA, CDR2 FQGTGA. This CDR3 spans 13 amino acids. The germline V and J ends were trimmed by 2 bases and 6 bases, with 8 bases remaining between them.

The CDR3 sequence is CARGGLAGGAYEQYF. DNA for the CDR3: TGTGCCAGGGGGGGACTAGCGGGAGGAGCCTACGAGCAGTACTTC. The rearrangement uses TRBV7-2 and TRBJ2-7; TRBD2 aligns across 15 bases. The V segment lost 9 bases and the J segment 2 bases; nucleotides outside the gene matches: 5. Germline CDR1 is SGHTA and CDR2 is FQGNSA. This CDR3 region has 15 residues.

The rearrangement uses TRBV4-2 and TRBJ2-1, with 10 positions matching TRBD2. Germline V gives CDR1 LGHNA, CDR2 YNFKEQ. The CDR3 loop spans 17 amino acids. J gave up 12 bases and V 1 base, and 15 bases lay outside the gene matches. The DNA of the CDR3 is TGTGCCAGCAGCCAAGGGGGTCCGGGACTAGCGTCAGGGGTGCAGTTCTTC. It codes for CASSQGGPGLASGVQFF.

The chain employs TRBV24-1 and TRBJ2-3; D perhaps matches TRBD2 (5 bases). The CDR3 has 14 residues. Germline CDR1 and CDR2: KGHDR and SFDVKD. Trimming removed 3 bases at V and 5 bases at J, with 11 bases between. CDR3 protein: CATSDPAEVDTQYF. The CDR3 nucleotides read TGTGCCACCAGTGATCCAGCGGAGGTAGATACGCAGTATTTT.

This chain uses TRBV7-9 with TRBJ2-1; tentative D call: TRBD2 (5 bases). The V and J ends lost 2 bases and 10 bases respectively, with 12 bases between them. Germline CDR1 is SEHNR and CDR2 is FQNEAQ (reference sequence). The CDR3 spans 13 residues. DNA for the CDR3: TGTGCCAGCAGCTTACAAGCGGTTCAGGAGCAGTTCTTC. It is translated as CASSLQAVQEQFF.

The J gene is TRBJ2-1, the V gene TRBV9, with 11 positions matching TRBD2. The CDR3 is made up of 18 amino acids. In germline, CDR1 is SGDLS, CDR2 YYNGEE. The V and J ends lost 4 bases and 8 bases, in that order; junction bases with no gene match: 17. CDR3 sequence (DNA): TGTGCCAGCAGCCTGCCGTTCGCCCTAGCGGGAGGTGGCCATGAGCAGTTCTTC. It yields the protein CASSLPFALAGGGHEQFF.

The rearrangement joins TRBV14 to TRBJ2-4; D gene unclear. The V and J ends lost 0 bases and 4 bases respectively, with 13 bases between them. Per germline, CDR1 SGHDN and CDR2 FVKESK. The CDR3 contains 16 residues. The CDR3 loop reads CASSQDQNLPKNIQYF. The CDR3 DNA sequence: TGTGCCAGCAGCCAAGACCAGAACCTCCCTAAAAACATTCAGTACTTC.

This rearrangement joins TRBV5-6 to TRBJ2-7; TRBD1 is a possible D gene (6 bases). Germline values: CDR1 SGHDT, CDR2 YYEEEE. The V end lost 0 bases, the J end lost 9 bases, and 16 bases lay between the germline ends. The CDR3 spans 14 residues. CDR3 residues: CASSLDRVGIVQYF. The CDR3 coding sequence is TGTGCCAGCAGCTTGGACAGGGTCGGTATTGTGCAGTACTTC.

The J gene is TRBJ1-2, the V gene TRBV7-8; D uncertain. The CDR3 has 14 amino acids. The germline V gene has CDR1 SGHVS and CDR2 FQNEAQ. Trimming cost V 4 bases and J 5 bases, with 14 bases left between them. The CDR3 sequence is CASSSSLTSYGYTF. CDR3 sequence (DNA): TGTGCCAGCAGCTCTTCCCTAACCTCGTATGGCTACACCTTC.

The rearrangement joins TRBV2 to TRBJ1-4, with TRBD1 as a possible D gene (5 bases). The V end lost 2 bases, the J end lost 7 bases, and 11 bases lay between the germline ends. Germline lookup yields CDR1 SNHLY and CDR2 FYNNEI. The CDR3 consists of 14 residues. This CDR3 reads CASSEFGGSEKLFF. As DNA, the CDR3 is TGTGCCAGCAGTGAATTTGGGGGGAGTGAAAAACTGTTTTTT.

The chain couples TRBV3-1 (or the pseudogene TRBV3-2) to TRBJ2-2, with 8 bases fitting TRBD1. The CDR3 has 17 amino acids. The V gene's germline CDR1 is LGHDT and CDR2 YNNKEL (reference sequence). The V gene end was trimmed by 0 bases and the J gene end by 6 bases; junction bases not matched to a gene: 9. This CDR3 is CASSQDAGGVGSGELFF. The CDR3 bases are TGTGCCAGCAGCCAAGATGCAGGGGGCGTGGGTTCCGGGGAGCTGTTTTTT.